This T cell receptor (beta chain) was captured in a study of shared clonotypes between healthy human individuals. Study overall: The cohort comprised a couple of women and a few men. Their ages spanned 18 to 49 years. The study, taken as a whole, reports: It was the few donors that limited the genetic and exposure-history diversity represented. Researchers found naive subsets generally carried larger estimated richness than memory subsets.

Deep level was the assay's run setting. Using immunoSEQ multiplex PCR, the repertoire was profiled, and TCRdb retains in-frame clones only, with some absent. Of fewer than 3 million clones listed, 85% to 95% are singletons. Turning to this clone: The antigen remains undetermined.

Germline assignment: CDR1 MNHNS and CDR2 SASEGT. V lost 3 bases, J lost 4 bases, and 6 bases stayed unmatched. CDR3 length: 15 residues. This TCR derives from a man in his late teens or twenties in good health. Some clones in this sample may be carry-over from other donors' samples. What was sequenced was naive CD4+ T cells from PBMCs. The subset denotes: CD45RA+ positively selected. The chain is built from TRBV6-1 and TRBJ2-5; 9 bases are shared with TRBD1. CDR3 DNA: TGTGCCAGCAGTGATAACAGGGGGCGGGGAGAGACCCAGTACTTC. It encodes CASSDNRGRGETQYF.